Reported below is one TCR beta chain. The data belong to a study of patients and donors after allogeneic stem cell transplantation. The CDR3 covers 13 residues. The germline gives CDR1 SQVTM, CDR2 ANQGSEA. Losses at the gene ends were 5 bases for V and 6 bases for J; bases not matched to a gene: 9. A single record per CDR3 protein comes from TCRdb applying MiXCR to the RT-PCR reads. The sample lists about 400,000 distinct CDR3 sequences, 16% occurring once. The sequence came from a human donor who was either an allogeneic HSCT recipient or a stem cell or donor lymphocyte infusion donor (not recorded which). It is not recorded whose cells these are; they may come from a transplant donor. The V call is TRBV29-1, the J call TRBJ2-7, with 8 bases matching TRBD1. Sequenced sample: blood, either unsorted or a sorted T cell fraction (not recorded which). DNA of the CDR3: TGCAGCGTTCAGGGCAGGGGGCGCTTCGAGCAGTACTTC. Translated: CSVQGRGRFEQYF.